This TCR beta chain was obtained from a study of CD8 T cells in ankylosing spondylitis (dated by TCRdb to about 2017). Background for the entire study: T cell receptor beta repertoires were profiled in healthy donors and ankylosing spondylitis patients so that disease-linked TCR variants could be found. The full study cohort comprised about 23 ankylosing spondylitis patients and roughly 110 healthy donors. Peripheral blood was sampled, and synovial fluid was also collected from ankylosing spondylitis patients. Broad study findings and their caveats: In peripheral blood, the disease-linked clones were found at relatively low frequencies and had a CD8+ phenotype. Some of the motif variants had been reported before in the synovial fluid and blood of reactive arthritis patients, a finding that suggests common disease-initiation mechanisms. Blood from ankylosing spondylitis patients appeared to be characterized by a TCR beta motif composed of under ten highly homologous amino acid variants. Significant enrichment of the disease-linked clones was reported in matched synovial fluid samples from ankylosing spondylitis patients.

TCRdb shows the sequencer as Illumina HiSeq 2500. TCR beta libraries were prepared by quantitative 5'-RACE with molecular barcodes. In the authors' own workflow: A new computational method, built on a probabilistic model of VDJ rearrangement, was used to identify disease-linked TCR variants. TCRdb reran the public reads through fastp at Q25 and MiXCR, keeping productive beta chains. Every CDR3 protein is listed once, alongside the most common genes and DNA of its rows. The V and J calls here are based on TCRdb, not the publication. This sample is represented by about 500,000 distinct CDR3 sequences; roughly 13% of them were singletons. Jointly, the top ten make up almost 7% of the sample. A few counts support this clonotype. Its cognate antigen has yet to be identified. No base quality information exists; no much larger clone differs at one position. The germline V gene specifies SNHLY as CDR1 and FYNNEI as CDR2. The junction shows trimming of 8 bases on V and 5 bases on J, plus 12 bases between the germline ends. The CDR3 covers 12 residues, taking in both the cysteine and the phenylalanine. Only the CDR3 DNA is retained, 36 bases long and in frame from the first base.

Specimen: blood, either unsorted or a sorted T cell fraction (not recorded which). The sequence came from a male donor with ankylosing spondylitis. Recombination connected TRBV2 to TRBJ2-5; the D gene is perhaps TRBD2, from 5 matching bases. The CDR3 reads CASDTSGETQYF. The DNA sequence is given as TGTGCCAGCGATACCTCGGGGGAGACCCAGTACTTC. With all but the CDR3 taken from the reference TRBV2 and TRBJ2-5 genes, the full variable domain is: EPEVTQTPSHQVTQMGQEVILRCVPISNHLYFYWYRQILGQKVEFLVSFYNNEISEKSEIFDDQFSVERPDGSNFTLKIRSTKLEDSAMYFCASDTSGETQYFGPGTRLLVL.